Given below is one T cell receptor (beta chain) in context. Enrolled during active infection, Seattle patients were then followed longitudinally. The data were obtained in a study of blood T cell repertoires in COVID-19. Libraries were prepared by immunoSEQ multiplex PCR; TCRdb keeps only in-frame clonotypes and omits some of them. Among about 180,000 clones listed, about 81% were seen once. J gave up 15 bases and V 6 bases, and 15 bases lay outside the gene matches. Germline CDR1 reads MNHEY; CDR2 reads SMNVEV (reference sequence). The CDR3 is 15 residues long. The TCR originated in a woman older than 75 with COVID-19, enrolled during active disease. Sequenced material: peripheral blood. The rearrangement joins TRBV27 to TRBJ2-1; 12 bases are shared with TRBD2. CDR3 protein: CASSPGLAGTSSWFF. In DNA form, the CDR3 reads TGTGCCAGCAGCCCCGGACTAGCGGGAACCTCCTCCTGGTTCTTC.